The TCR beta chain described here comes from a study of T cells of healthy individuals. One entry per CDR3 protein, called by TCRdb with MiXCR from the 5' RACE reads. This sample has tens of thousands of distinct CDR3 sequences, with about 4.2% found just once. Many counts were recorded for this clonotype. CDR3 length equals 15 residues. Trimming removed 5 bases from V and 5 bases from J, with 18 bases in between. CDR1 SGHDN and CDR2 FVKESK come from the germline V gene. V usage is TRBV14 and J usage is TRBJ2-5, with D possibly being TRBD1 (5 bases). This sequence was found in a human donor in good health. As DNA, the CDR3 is TGTGCCAGCAGCTCAAGAACAGGCCCCATGGAGACCCAGTACTTC. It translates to CASSSRTGPMETQYF.